The clone carrying this T cell receptor beta chain was detected only once. Per the authors' pipeline: Amplifying reference gene primers gave estimates of nucleated cell counts. Clones were read by immunoSEQ multiplex PCR, and TCRdb kept only the in-frame ones, dropping some. For V, J and clone size, that table is used; D and trimming come from the DNA. The sample has 80,000 to 100,000 clones; roughly nine tenths are singletons. This record belongs to a study of blood T cell repertoires in COVID-19. Germline V gene sequence: CDR1 SGHRS, CDR2 YFSETQ. Trimming removed 0 bases at V and 4 bases at J, with 14 bases between. The CDR3 totals 15 residues.

The chain is built from TRBV5-1 and TRBJ2-7; TRBD1 is a possible D gene (5 bases). Material: peripheral blood. The sequence was obtained from a woman aged 45-65 years with active or convalescent COVID-19. The CDR3 region has the DNA TGCGCCAGCAGCTTGGGGCAGGGAAGTATGTACGAGCAGTACTTC. This encodes CASSLGQGSMYEQYF.